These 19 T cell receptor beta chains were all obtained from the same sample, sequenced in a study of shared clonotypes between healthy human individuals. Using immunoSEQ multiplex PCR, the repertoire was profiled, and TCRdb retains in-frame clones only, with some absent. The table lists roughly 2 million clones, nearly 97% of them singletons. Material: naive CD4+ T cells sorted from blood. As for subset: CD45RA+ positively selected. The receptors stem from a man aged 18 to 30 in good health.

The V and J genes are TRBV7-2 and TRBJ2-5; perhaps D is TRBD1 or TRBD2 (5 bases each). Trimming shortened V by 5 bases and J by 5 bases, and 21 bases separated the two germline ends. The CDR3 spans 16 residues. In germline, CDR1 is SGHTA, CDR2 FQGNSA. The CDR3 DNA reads TGTGCCAGCAGCACCGCGTTTGGGGCCTGGGGGGAGACCCAGTACTTC. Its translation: CASSTAFGAWGETQYF.

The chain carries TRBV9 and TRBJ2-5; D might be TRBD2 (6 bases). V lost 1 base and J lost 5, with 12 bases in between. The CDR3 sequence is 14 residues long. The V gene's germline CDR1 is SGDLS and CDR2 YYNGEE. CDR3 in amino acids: CASSVNGGHETQYF. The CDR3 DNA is TGTGCCAGCAGCGTAAACGGGGGTCACGAGACCCAGTACTTC. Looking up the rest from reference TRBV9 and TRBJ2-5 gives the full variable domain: DSGVTQTPKHLITATGQRVTLRCSPRSGDLSVYWYQQSLDQGLQFLIQYYNGEERAKGNILERFSAQQFPDLHSELNLSSLELGDSALYFCASSVNGGHETQYFGPGTRLLVL.

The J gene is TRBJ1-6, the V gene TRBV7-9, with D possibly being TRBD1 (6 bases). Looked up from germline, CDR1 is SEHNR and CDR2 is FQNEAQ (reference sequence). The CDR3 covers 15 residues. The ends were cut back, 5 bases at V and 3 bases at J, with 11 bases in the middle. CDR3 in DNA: TGTGCCAGCAGCGGTACAGGGTACTATAATTCACCCCTCCACTTT. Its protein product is CASSGTGYYNSPLHF.

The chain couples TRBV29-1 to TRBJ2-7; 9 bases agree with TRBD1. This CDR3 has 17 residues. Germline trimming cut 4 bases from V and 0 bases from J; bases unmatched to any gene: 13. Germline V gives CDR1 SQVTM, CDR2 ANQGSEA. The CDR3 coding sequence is TGCAGCGTTGTCATTCGGTTTCGGGACAGGGCCTCCTACGAGCAGTACTTC. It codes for CSVVIRFRDRASYEQYF.

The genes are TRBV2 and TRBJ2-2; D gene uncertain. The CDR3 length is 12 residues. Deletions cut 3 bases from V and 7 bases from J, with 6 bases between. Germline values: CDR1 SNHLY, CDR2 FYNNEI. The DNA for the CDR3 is TGTGCCAGCAGTGAGAATAGCGGGGAGCTGTTTTTT. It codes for CASSENSGELFF.

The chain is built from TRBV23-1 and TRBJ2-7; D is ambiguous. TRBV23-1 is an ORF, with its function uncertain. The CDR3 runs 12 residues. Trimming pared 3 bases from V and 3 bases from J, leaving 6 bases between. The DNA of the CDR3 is TGCGCCAGCAGTCAGGACCACTACGAGCAGTACTTC. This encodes CASSQDHYEQYF.

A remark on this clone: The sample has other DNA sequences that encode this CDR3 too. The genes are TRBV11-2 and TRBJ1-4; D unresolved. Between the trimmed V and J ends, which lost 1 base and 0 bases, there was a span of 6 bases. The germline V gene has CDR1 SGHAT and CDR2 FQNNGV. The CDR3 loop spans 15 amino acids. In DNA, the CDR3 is TGTGCCAGCAGCTTAGGGAGGACAACTAATGAAAAACTGTTTTTT. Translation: CASSLGRTTNEKLFF. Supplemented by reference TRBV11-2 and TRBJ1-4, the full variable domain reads EAGVAQSPRYKIIEKRQSVAFWCNPISGHATLYWYQQILGQGPKLLIQFQNNGVVDDSQLPKDRFSAERLKGVDSTLKIQPAKLEDSAVYLCASSLGRTTNEKLFFGSGTQLSVL.

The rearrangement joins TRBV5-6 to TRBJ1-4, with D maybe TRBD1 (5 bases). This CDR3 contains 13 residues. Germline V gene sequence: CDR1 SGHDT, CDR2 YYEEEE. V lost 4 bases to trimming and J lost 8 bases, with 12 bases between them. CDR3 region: CASSDGGGEKLFF. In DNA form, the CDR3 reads TGTGCCAGCAGCGACGGGGGTGGGGAAAAACTGTTTTTT.

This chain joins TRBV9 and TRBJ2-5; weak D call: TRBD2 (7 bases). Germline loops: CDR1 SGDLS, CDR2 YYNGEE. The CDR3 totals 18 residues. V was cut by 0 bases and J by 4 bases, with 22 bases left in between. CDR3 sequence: CASSVGGGVSLGIETQYF. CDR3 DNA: TGTGCCAGCAGCGTAGGAGGGGGGGTATCTCTAGGTATAGAGACCCAGTACTTC.

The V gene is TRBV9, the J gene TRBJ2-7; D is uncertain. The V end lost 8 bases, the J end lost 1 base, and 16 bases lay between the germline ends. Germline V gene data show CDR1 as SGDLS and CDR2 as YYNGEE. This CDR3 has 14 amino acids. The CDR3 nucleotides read TGTGCCAGTTCGTTTTCGGCGCCTTCCTACGAGCAGTACTTC. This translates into CASSFSAPSYEQYF.

The CDR3 nucleotides read TGTGCCAGCAGTTTAGGGTTGAGCTATGGCTACACCTTC. Protein product: CASSLGLSYGYTF. This chain links TRBV28 with TRBJ1-2; D unresolved. The CDR3 has 13 amino acids. V dropped 2 bases and J dropped 4 bases, with 8 bases sitting between them. Germline V gene lookup returns CDR1 MDHEN and CDR2 SYDVKM.

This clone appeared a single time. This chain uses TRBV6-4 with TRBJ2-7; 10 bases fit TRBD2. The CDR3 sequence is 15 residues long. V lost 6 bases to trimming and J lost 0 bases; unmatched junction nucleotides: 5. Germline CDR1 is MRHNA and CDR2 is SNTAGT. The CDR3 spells CASSLLAGSSYEQYF. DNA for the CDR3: TGTGCCAGCAGCCTACTAGCGGGAAGCTCCTACGAGCAGTACTTC.

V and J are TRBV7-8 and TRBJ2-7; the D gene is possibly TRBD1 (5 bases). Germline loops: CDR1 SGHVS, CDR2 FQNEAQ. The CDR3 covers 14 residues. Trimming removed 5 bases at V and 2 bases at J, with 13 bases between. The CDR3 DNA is TGTGCCAGCAGCCTCACAGACAGCGCCTACGAGCAGTACTTC. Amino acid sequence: CASSLTDSAYEQYF.

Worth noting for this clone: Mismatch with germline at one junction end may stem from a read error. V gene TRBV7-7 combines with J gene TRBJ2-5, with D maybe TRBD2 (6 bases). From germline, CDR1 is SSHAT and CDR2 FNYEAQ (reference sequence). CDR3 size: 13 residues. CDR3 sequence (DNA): TGTGCTAGCAGCTTAAGACTAGATGAGACCCAGTACTTC. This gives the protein CASSLRLDETQYF. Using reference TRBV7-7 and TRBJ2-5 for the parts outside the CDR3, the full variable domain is GAGVSQSPRYKVTKRGQDVTLRCDPISSHATLYWYQQALGQGPEFLTYFNYEAQPDKSGLPSDRFSAERPEGSISTLTIQRTEQRDSAMYRCASSLRLDETQYFGPGTRLLVL.

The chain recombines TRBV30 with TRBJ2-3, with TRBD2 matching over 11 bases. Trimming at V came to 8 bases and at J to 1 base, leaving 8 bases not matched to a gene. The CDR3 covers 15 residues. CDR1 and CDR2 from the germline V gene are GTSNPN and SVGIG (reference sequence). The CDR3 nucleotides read TGTGCCGGTACTAGCGGGAGAACCCGCACAGATACGCAGTATTTT. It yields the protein CAGTSGRTRTDTQYF.

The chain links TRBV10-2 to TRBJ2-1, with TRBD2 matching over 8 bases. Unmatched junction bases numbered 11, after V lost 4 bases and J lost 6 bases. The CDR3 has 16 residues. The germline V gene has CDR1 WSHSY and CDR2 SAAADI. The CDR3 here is CASSAYWAGGANEQFF. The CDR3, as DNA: TGCGCCAGCAGTGCCTACTGGGCGGGGGGTGCCAATGAGCAGTTCTTC.

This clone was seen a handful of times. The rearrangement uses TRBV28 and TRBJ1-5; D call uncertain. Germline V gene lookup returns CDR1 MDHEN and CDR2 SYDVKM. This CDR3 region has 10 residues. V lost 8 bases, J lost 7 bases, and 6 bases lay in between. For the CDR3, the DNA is TGTGCCAGCGGACGACAGCCCCAGCATTTT. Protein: CASGRQPQHF.

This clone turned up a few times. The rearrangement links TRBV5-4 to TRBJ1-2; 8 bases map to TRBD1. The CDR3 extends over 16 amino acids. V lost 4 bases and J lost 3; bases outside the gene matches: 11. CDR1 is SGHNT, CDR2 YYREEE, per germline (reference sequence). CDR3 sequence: CASSAGTGGNHYGYTF. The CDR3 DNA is TGTGCCAGCAGCGCCGGGACAGGTGGAAACCACTATGGCTACACCTTC.

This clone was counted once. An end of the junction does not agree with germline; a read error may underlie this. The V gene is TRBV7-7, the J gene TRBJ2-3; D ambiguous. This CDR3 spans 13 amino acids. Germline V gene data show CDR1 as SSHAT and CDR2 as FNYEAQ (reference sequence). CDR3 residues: CASSPRLVDTQYF. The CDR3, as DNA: TGTGCTAGCAGCCCGAGACTGGTAGACACGCAGTATTTT.